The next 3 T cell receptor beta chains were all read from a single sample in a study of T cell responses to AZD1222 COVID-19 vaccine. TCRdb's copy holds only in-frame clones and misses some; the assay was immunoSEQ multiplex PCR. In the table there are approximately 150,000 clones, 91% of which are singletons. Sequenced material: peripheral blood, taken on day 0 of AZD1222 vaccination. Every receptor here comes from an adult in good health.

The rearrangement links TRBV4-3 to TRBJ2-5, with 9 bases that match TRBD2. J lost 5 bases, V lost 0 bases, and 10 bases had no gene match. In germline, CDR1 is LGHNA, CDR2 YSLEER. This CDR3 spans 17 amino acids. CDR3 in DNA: TGCGCCAGCAGCCAAGATAGGGCGGGAGGGCCCGCGGAGACCCAGTACTTC. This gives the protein CASSQDRAGGPAETQYF.

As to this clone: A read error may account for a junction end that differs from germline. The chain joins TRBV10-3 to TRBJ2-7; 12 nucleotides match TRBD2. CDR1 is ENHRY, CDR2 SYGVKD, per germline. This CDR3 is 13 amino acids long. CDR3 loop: CAISEGTSGRQIF. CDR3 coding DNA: TGTGCCATCAGTGAGGGAACTAGCGGGAGGCAAATATTC.

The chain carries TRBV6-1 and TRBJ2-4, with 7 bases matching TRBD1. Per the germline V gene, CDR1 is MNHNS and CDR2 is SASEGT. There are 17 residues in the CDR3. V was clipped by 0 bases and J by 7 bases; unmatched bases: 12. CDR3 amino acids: CASSEAPRTGRKNIQYF. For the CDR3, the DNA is TGTGCCAGCAGTGAAGCACCTCGGACAGGCCGAAAGAACATTCAGTACTTC.